The 23 T cell receptor beta chains below come from one sample, sequenced in a study of cytomegalovirus exposure and HLA in healthy donors. The study ran its PCR with 60 Vbeta and 13 Jbeta primers. Clones were read by immunoSEQ multiplex PCR, and TCRdb kept only the in-frame ones, dropping some. The repertoire has some 120,000 clones, roughly 75% of them found once; the top ten carry 0.95% to 1.5%. What was sequenced was PBMCs. These receptors were collected from a female donor in good health and CMV-seronegative.

The J gene is TRBJ2-2, the V gene TRBV9; a weak D match, TRBD2 (6 bases). There are 14 residues in the CDR3. In germline, CDR1 is SGDLS, CDR2 YYNGEE. V lost 0 bases and J 6 bases, leaving 9 bases between the germline ends. CDR3 protein: CASSVVAEAGELFF. CDR3 DNA: TGTGCCAGCAGCGTAGTAGCGGAGGCCGGGGAGCTGTTTTTT.

This rearrangement joins TRBV5-1 to TRBJ2-5; 8 bases are shared with TRBD1. This CDR3 region has 17 residues. Germline CDR1 is SGHRS and CDR2 is YFSETQ. Trimming at V came to 0 bases and at J to 3 bases, leaving 10 bases not matched to a gene. The CDR3 bases are TGCGCCAGCAGCTTGGGCCTCCGGCAGGGGGCTGAAGAGACCCAGTACTTC. Protein: CASSLGLRQGAEETQYF.

This chain uses TRBV9 with TRBJ1-5, with 7 positions matching TRBD1. This CDR3 is 14 amino acids long. V dropped 3 bases and J dropped 10; count of bases not matched to a gene: 10. The germline V gene has CDR1 SGDLS and CDR2 YYNGEE. The DNA for the CDR3 is TGTGCCAGCAGCGAGACAGGGTCGGGGCAACCCCAGCATTTT. Translation: CASSETGSGQPQHF.

The J gene is TRBJ1-3, the V gene TRBV5-6; D unclear. Deletions cut 2 bases from V and 0 bases from J, with 9 bases between. The germline gives CDR1 SGHDT, CDR2 YYEEEE. The CDR3 runs 15 residues. CDR3 sequence: CASSFQAFSGNTIYF. The CDR3 DNA reads TGTGCCAGCAGCTTTCAGGCCTTCTCTGGAAACACCATATATTTT.

This rearrangement joins TRBV2 to TRBJ2-7; 8 bases line up with TRBD2. The CDR3 spans 14 residues. Unmatched junction bases numbered 3, after V lost 5 bases and J lost 0 bases. Germline-derived CDR1 and CDR2 are SNHLY and FYNNEI. CDR3 loop: CASSSGGDSYEQYF. As DNA, the CDR3 is TGTGCCAGCAGTAGCGGGGGAGACTCCTACGAGCAGTACTTC.

The rearrangement links TRBV5-4 to TRBJ1-5; TRBD1 aligns across 9 bases. CDR3 length: 15 amino acids. V was clipped by 3 bases and J by 5 bases; unmatched bases: 6. CDR1 SGHNT and CDR2 YYREEE come from the germline V gene (reference sequence). CDR3 in amino acids: CASSSGTGFDQPQHF. CDR3 in DNA: TGTGCCAGCAGCTCGGGGACAGGGTTCGATCAGCCCCAGCATTTT. Supplemented by reference TRBV5-4 and TRBJ1-5, the full variable domain reads ETGVTQSPTHLIKTRGQQVTLRCSSQSGHNTVSWYQQALGQGPQFIFQYYREEENGRGNFPPRFSGLQFPNYSSELNVNALELDDSALYLCASSSGTGFDQPQHFGDGTRLSIL.

The V and J genes are TRBV11-2 and TRBJ2-7; no firm D call. The V gene lost 5 bases and the J gene lost 12 bases, with 23 bases spanning the gap. CDR3 length equals 14 residues. Germline CDR1 SGHAT, CDR2 FQNNGV. The CDR3 DNA follows: TGTGCCAGCAGCCCCGCGTTTCCGCGCACCCGATGGTACTTC. Amino acids: CASSPAFPRTRWYF.

CDR3 sequence reads: CASSLGDTYNEQFF. The CDR3 DNA reads as TGTGCCAGCAGCTTAGGGGACACCTACAATGAGCAGTTCTTC. The chain employs TRBV5-5 and TRBJ2-1; D may be TRBD1 (6 bases). Germline V lookup: CDR1 SGHKS, CDR2 YYEKEE (reference sequence). Trimming pared 2 bases from V and 2 bases from J, leaving 8 bases between. This CDR3 contains 14 residues.

This clone was counted a single time. The chain uses TRBV5-1 and TRBJ2-2; D is undetermined. The germline CDR1 and CDR2 sequences are SGHRS and YFSETQ. V was trimmed by 0 bases and J by 5 bases, leaving 5 bases between them. The CDR3 covers 13 residues. CDR3 bases: TGCGCCAGCAGCTTGGGCGTTACCGGGGAGCTGTTTTTT. Protein: CASSLGVTGELFF.

The gene calls are TRBV5-4 and TRBJ2-5; D gene unclear. V was cut by 0 bases and J by 6 bases, with 6 bases left in between. The CDR3 extends over 12 amino acids. CDR1 and CDR2 from the germline V gene are SGHNT and YYREEE (reference sequence). CDR3: CASSLGGQTQYF. The CDR3 nucleotides read TGTGCCAGCAGCTTGGGTGGGCAGACCCAGTACTTC. The full variable domain, its missing parts supplied by reference TRBV5-4 and TRBJ2-5, is ETGVTQSPTHLIKTRGQQVTLRCSSQSGHNTVSWYQQALGQGPQFIFQYYREEENGRGNFPPRFSGLQFPNYSSELNVNALELDDSALYLCASSLGGQTQYFGPGTRLLVL.

The chain has TRBV7-6 and TRBJ2-7; TRBD2 matches 7 bases. Germline trimming cut 4 bases from V and 0 bases from J; bases unmatched to any gene: 3. This CDR3 region has 14 residues. Looked up from germline, CDR1 is SGHVS and CDR2 is FNYEAQ. The DNA of the CDR3 is TGTGCCAGCAGCTACCTAGCGGACTCCTACGAGCAGTACTTC. Protein: CASSYLADSYEQYF.

The chain combines TRBV27 with TRBJ1-1, with D unclear. Germline V lookup: CDR1 MNHEY, CDR2 SMNVEV (reference sequence). The CDR3 is 13 amino acids. V lost 8 bases and J 0 bases, leaving 10 bases between the germline ends. This chain's CDR3 is CASRSTMNTEAFF. Here the CDR3 DNA reads TGTGCCAGCCGGAGCACCATGAACACTGAAGCTTTCTTT.

The chain is built from TRBV5-1 and TRBJ2-2; 9 bases align to TRBD2. There are 15 residues in the CDR3. Germline trimming cut 4 bases from V and 1 base from J; bases unmatched to any gene: 2. Germline CDR1 is SGHRS and CDR2 is YFSETQ. The CDR3 coding sequence is TGCGCCAGCAGCCGACTAGCGGAGAACACCGGGGAGCTGTTTTTT. Amino acid sequence: CASSRLAENTGELFF.

The genes are TRBV19 and TRBJ1-5; 9 bases match TRBD1. The CDR3 runs 15 residues. V was pared by 9 bases and J by 5 bases, with 11 bases of the junction left unmatched. CDR1 is LNHDA and CDR2 is SQIVND in the germline V gene (reference sequence). DNA for the CDR3: TGTGCCAGCAGCCCCGGGACAGGGAAGTATCAGCCCCAGCATTTT. It yields the protein CASSPGTGKYQPQHF.

The chain uses TRBV12-5 and TRBJ2-3; D gene ambiguous. Deletions cut 1 base from V and 6 bases from J, with 11 bases between. This CDR3 comprises 14 residues. Germline-derived CDR1 and CDR2 are LGHNT and FRNRAP. The CDR3 loop reads CASGLGPGWDTQYF. The CDR3 DNA reads TGTGCTAGTGGTTTGGGGCCTGGTTGGGATACGCAGTATTTT. The full variable domain, with the rest looked up from reference TRBV12-5 and TRBJ2-3, is DARVTQTPRHKVTEMGQEVTMRCQPILGHNTVFWYRQTMMQGLELLAYFRNRAPLDDSGMPKDRFSAEMPDATLATLKIQPSEPRDSAVYFCASGLGPGWDTQYFGPGTRLTVL.

This sequence joins TRBV6-1 and TRBJ1-5, with TRBD1 identical over 10 bases. The V and J ends lost 3 bases and 5 bases, in that order; junction bases with no gene match: 4. Per germline, CDR1 MNHNS and CDR2 SASEGT. The CDR3 extends over 15 amino acids. The CDR3 region is CASSDGQGVYQPQHF. CDR3 bases: TGTGCCAGCAGTGATGGACAGGGGGTTTATCAGCCCCAGCATTTT.

This rearrangement joins TRBV4-1 to TRBJ2-7; possible D gene TRBD2, 6 bases. Germline values: CDR1 MGHRA, CDR2 YSYEKL. V was pared by 0 bases and J by 2 bases, with 11 bases between. CDR3 length: 15 amino acids. CDR3 region: CASSQDTTGAYEQYF. CDR3 in DNA: TGCGCCAGCAGCCAAGATACCACGGGAGCCTACGAGCAGTACTTC.

This clone is a singleton in its sample. The gene calls are TRBV19 and TRBJ1-5, with TRBD1 matching 8 bases. Germline V gives CDR1 LNHDA, CDR2 SQIVND (reference sequence). The CDR3 is 17 amino acids. J was trimmed by 1 base and V by 8 bases; bases with no gene match: 13. CDR3 DNA: TGTGCCAGTCTAAAGGGGCAGGGGGCAAGGAGCAATCAGCCCCAGCATTTT. As protein: CASLKGQGARSNQPQHF.

The chain combines TRBV5-1 with TRBJ2-7; TRBD1 matches at 8 bases. The V segment lost 6 bases and the J segment 2 bases; nucleotides outside the gene matches: 4. Germline V gene data show CDR1 as SGHRS and CDR2 as YFSETQ. CDR3 length: 13 residues. The CDR3 spells CASTNRGAYEQYF. The CDR3 DNA is TGCGCCAGCACTAACAGGGGGGCCTACGAGCAGTACTTC.

The V gene is TRBV11-2, the J gene TRBJ2-7, with TRBD1 matching over 7 bases. V shed 5 bases and J 0 bases; nucleotides not matched to a gene: 7. Germline V gene sequence: CDR1 SGHAT, CDR2 FQNNGV. The length of the CDR3 is 15 residues. The DNA for the CDR3 is TGTGCCAGCAGCCGGGACAGCCATAGCTCCTACGAGCAGTACTTC. Amino acids: CASSRDSHSSYEQYF.

The chain uses TRBV21-1 and TRBJ1-5; TRBD1, as called in the table, went unchecked against the DNA. TRBV21-1 has pseudogene status. The CDR3 consists of 17 residues. As DNA, the CDR3 is TGTGCCAGCACCACGGGACAGGACATATGGGGCAATCAGCCCCAGCATTTT. Its protein is CASTTGQDIWGNQPQHF.

The chain carries TRBV28 and TRBJ2-7, with TRBD1 matching 8 bases. CDR3 length equals 13 residues. Germline trimming cut 6 bases from V and 6 bases from J; bases unmatched to any gene: 7. Germline V gives CDR1 MDHEN, CDR2 SYDVKM. This CDR3 reads CASRPQGGSEQYF. In DNA, the CDR3 is TGTGCCAGCAGACCACAGGGGGGAAGCGAGCAGTACTTC. Supplemented by reference TRBV28 and TRBJ2-7, the full variable domain reads DVKVTQSSRYLVKRTGEKVFLECVQDMDHENMFWYRQDPGLGLRLIYFSYDVKMKEKGDIPEGYSVSREKKERFSLILESASTNQTSMYLCASRPQGGSEQYFGPGTRLTVT.

This rearrangement joins TRBV5-1 to TRBJ2-2; 8 positions agree with TRBD1. Germline lookup yields CDR1 SGHRS and CDR2 YFSETQ. The CDR3 is 15 residues long. The V segment lost 5 bases and the J segment 3 bases; nucleotides outside the gene matches: 6. The CDR3 bases are TGCGCCAGCAGGACAGGGGCGGTCGACACCGGGGAGCTGTTTTTT. It yields the protein CASRTGAVDTGELFF. Drawing the rest from reference TRBV5-1 and TRBJ2-2, the complete variable domain is KAGVTQTPRYLIKTRGQQVTLSCSPISGHRSVSWYQQTPGQGLQFLFEYFSETQRNKGNFPGRFSGRQFSNSRSEMNVSTLELGDSALYLCASRTGAVDTGELFFGEGSRLTVL.